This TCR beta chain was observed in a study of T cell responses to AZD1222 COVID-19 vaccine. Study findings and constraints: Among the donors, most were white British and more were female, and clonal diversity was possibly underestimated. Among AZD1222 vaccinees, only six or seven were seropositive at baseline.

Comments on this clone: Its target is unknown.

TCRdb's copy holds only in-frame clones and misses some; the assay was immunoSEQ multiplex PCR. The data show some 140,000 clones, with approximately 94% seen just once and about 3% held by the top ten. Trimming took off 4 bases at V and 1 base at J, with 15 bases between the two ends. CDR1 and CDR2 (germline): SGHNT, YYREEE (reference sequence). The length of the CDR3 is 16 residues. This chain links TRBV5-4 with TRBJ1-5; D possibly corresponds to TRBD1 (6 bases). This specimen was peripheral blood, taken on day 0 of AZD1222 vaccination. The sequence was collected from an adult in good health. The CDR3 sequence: CASSPGVPGSNQPQHF. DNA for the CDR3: TGTGCCAGCAGCCCAGGGGTCCCAGGGAGCAATCAGCCCCAGCATTTT.